This is a list of T cell receptor beta chains from one sample in a study of blood T cell repertoires in COVID-19. Profiled with immunoSEQ multiplex PCR; TCRdb holds only in-frame clones, not every one. This table has 180,000 or so clones, around nine tenths appearing once. The sequenced material came from peripheral blood. All receptors come from a man aged 18 to 30 with active or convalescent COVID-19. Each CDR3 is given with its conserved first and last residue. Each record gives: J gene, CDR3 length, V gene, CDR3 protein.

>TRBJ2-5|14|TRBV6-5
CASSRRARQETQYF
>TRBJ2-2|16|TRBV7-2
CASSFSGTSSTGELFF
>TRBJ2-7|13|TRBV2
CASSGPSGVEQYF
>TRBJ1-1|14|TRBV5-1
CASSLGGFYTEAFF
>TRBJ2-7|15|TRBV4-3
CASSQEETGGYEQYF
>TRBJ1-4|13|TRBV19
CASRFGQNEKLFF
>TRBJ2-2|16|TRBV21-1
CASSKAPRTNTGELFF
>TRBJ1-2|13|TRBV30
CAWGTGTDYGYTF
>TRBJ2-1|14|TRBV19
CASSSGTSGDEQFF
>TRBJ2-7|12|TRBV29-1
CSAGREGHEQYF
>TRBJ1-1|15|TRBV19
CASSTSRHTDTEAFF
>TRBJ2-3|19|TRBV2
CASSFSIRGGLLKTDTQYF
>TRBJ2-7|15|TRBV19
CASSMDSTYSYEQYF
>TRBJ2-4|15|TRBV10-2
CASSERGLAGSLQYF
>TRBJ1-1|14|TRBV11-2
CASSLVGARTEAFF
>TRBJ2-7|16|TRBV21-1
CASKSVAGGCTYEQYF
>TRBJ2-1|15|TRBV15
CATSREIALYNEQFF
>TRBJ2-1|14|TRBV5-1
CASSLFSGGDEQFF
>TRBJ1-5|14|TRBV7-6
CASSLLGYNQPQHF
>TRBJ1-5|12|TRBV28
CASTVGNQPQHF
>TRBJ2-7|17|TRBV5-1
CASSNQRDSASSYEQYF
>TRBJ2-6|16|TRBV5-1
CASSLDRSSGANVLTF
>TRBJ2-1|14|TRBV7-9
CASSLGGRENEQFF
>TRBJ1-1|14|TRBV5-1
CASSYGRVNTEAFF
>TRBJ2-5|17|TRBV28
CASSLREGSRSLETQYF
>TRBJ1-6|16|TRBV5-4
CASSLRHGGDNSPLHF
>TRBJ1-6|14|TRBV6-6
CASSYQGYNSPLHF
>TRBJ1-1|16|TRBV19
CASSIGWVRGNTEAFF
>TRBJ2-2|15|TRBV3-1/TRBV3-2
CASSPTSGGSGELFF
>TRBJ1-5|15|TRBV5-1
CASSLGESSNQPQHF
>TRBJ1-6|15|TRBV7-8
CASSRDRGQGSPLHF
>TRBJ2-7|12|TRBV10-3
CAIRLAGGEQYF
>TRBJ1-3|15|TRBV12-5
CASSPEADIGNTIYF
>TRBJ2-7|16|TRBV7-9
CASSLVDRAGPVEQYF
>TRBJ1-5|15|TRBV6-1
CASSEQQGNNQPQHF
>TRBJ1-1|15|TRBV15
CATSSHSGVNTEAFF
>TRBJ2-3|14|TRBV3-1/TRBV3-2
CASSQDYSTDTQYF
>TRBJ2-2|13|TRBV6-2/TRBV6-3
CASSPLMLGELFF
>TRBJ1-2|15|TRBV6-5
CASRDLGGSRGGYTF
>TRBJ1-1|12|TRBV5-1
CASSLGTGEAFF